The 19 T cell receptor beta chains in this list originate from one sample, sequenced in a study of memory CD4+ T cells and cytomegalovirus serostatus. The sort gate was single viable CD3+CD4+CD8-CD45RO+ cells for memory CD4+ T cells. Clones were read by immunoSEQ multiplex PCR, and TCRdb kept only the in-frame ones, dropping some. This table has 20,000 to 30,000 clones, roughly 80% appearing once. The sequenced sample was memory CD4+ T cells from blood. These receptors were obtained from an adult in good health and CMV-seronegative.

The rearrangement links TRBV5-1 to TRBJ1-4, with 8 positions matching TRBD1. This CDR3 region has 14 residues. CDR1 is SGHRS, CDR2 YFSETQ, per germline. V was pared by 3 bases and J by 6 bases, with 4 bases of the junction left unmatched. CDR3 sequence (DNA): TGCGCCAGCAGCTCGGGACAGGTCTATGAAAAACTGTTTTTT. Amino acid sequence: CASSSGQVYEKLFF.

This clone was seen once. This chain connects TRBV4-3 to TRBJ2-7, with D tentatively TRBD1 or TRBD2 (5 bases each). Germline CDR1 and CDR2: LGHNA and YSLEER. Trimming took 0 bases from V and 3 from J, leaving 12 bases between them. The CDR3 extends over 15 amino acids. The CDR3 DNA is TGCGCCAGCAGCCAAGAGGGACGGCCGCTCTACGAGCAGTACTTC. Protein: CASSQEGRPLYEQYF.

The rearrangement joins TRBV7-2 to TRBJ1-2; 7 nucleotides align to TRBD1. The germline V gene has CDR1 SGHTA and CDR2 FQGNSA. CDR3 length equals 13 residues. V dropped 5 bases and J dropped 4; count of bases not matched to a gene: 4. The CDR3: CASSPGQVYGYTF. The CDR3 coding sequence is TGTGCCAGCAGCCCCGGACAGGTCTATGGCTACACCTTC.

This chain links TRBV4-3 with TRBJ1-1, with D unclear. Germline V lookup: CDR1 LGHNA, CDR2 YSLEER. Deletions cut 1 base from V and 2 bases from J, with 14 bases between. The CDR3 covers 16 residues. The CDR3 here is CASSQVMGIPNTEAFF. CDR3 sequence (DNA): TGCGCCAGCAGCCAAGTCATGGGCATACCAAACACTGAAGCTTTCTTT.

V gene TRBV6-5 combines with J gene TRBJ1-4; weak D call: TRBD1 (5 bases). The CDR3 extends over 14 amino acids. Germline V gene lookup returns CDR1 MNHEY and CDR2 SVGAGI. The V and J ends lost 6 bases and 5 bases respectively, with 13 bases between them. CDR3 loop: CASSNGGINEKLFF. DNA of the CDR3: TGTGCCAGCAGCAACGGGGGAATCAATGAAAAACTGTTTTTT.

This clone has only a few counts. The V gene is TRBV7-2, the J gene TRBJ2-7, with a weak D call TRBD2 (5 bases). Trimming took off 4 bases at V and 7 bases at J, with 11 bases between the two ends. Germline CDR1 SGHTA, CDR2 FQGNSA. The CDR3 runs to 12 residues. The CDR3 nucleotides read TGTGCCAGCAGCTCAGCCTCGGGGGAGCAGTACTTC. The encoded protein is CASSSASGEQYF.

The count of this clone is one. CDR3 in DNA: TGCGCCAGCAGTGAGACGGGGGGCGCGTCCCACGAGCAGTACTTC. It specifies CASSETGGASHEQYF. The chain joins TRBV10-1 to TRBJ2-7; D might be TRBD2 (7 bases). In germline, CDR1 is WNHNN, CDR2 SYGVQD (reference sequence). Trimming removed 2 bases from V and 5 bases from J, with 16 bases in between. The CDR3 runs to 15 residues.

This chain links TRBV4-2 with TRBJ2-7; D remains ambiguous. V gave up 2 bases and J gave up 4 bases, with 15 bases separating them. Germline V gives CDR1 LGHNA, CDR2 YNFKEQ. The CDR3 totals 15 residues. CDR3 in amino acids: CASSQSTGNYYEQYF. In DNA, the CDR3 is TGTGCCAGCAGCCAATCGACTGGCAACTATTACGAGCAGTACTTC.

This clone was counted only a few times. The chain couples TRBV6-5 to TRBJ1-2, with D maybe TRBD1 (6 bases). Germline CDR1 MNHEY, CDR2 SVGAGI. The CDR3 length is 13 residues. The V end lost 6 bases, the J end lost 4 bases, and 12 bases lay between the germline ends. In DNA, the CDR3 is TGTGCCAGCAGCTCAGACAGGAGCTATGGCTACACCTTC. It encodes CASSSDRSYGYTF.

The chain joins TRBV29-1 to TRBJ2-7; 11 bases align to TRBD1. The CDR3 covers 16 residues. After removal of 3 bases from V and 0 bases from J, the junction contained 7 bases not matched to a gene. The germline gives CDR1 SQVTM, CDR2 ANQGSEA. CDR3 DNA sequence: TGCAGCGTTGATAATCCCGGGACAGGGGGCTCCTACGAGCAGTACTTC. It codes for CSVDNPGTGGSYEQYF.

This sequence joins TRBV27 and TRBJ2-1, with 8 bases matching TRBD1. V trimming: 7 bases; J trimming: 0 bases; junction bases outside the gene matches: 8. The CDR3 totals 16 residues. Germline V lookup: CDR1 MNHEY, CDR2 SMNVEV (reference sequence). CDR3 bases: TGTGCCAGCAAATGGGACAGGACAGGCTCCTACAATGAGCAGTTCTTC. It translates to CASKWDRTGSYNEQFF.

CDR3 nucleotides: TGTGCCAGCAGTGGACAGGAGGCACGTCAGCCCCAGCATTTT. Its protein product is CASSGQEARQPQHF. The chain links TRBV2 to TRBJ1-5, with D possibly TRBD1 on 6 matching bases. Trimming removed 4 bases at V and 6 bases at J, with 13 bases between. Germline CDR1 is SNHLY and CDR2 is FYNNEI. The CDR3 contains 14 residues. Combining the CDR3 with reference TRBV2 and TRBJ1-5 gives the whole variable domain EPEVTQTPSHQVTQMGQEVILRCVPISNHLYFYWYRQILGQKVEFLVSFYNNEISEKSEIFDDQFSVERPDGSNFTLKIRSTKLEDSAMYFCASSGQEARQPQHFGDGTRLSIL.

The chain has TRBV7-2 and TRBJ1-2; no clear D gene. The CDR3 extends over 12 amino acids. Germline V gene data show CDR1 as SGHTA and CDR2 as FQGNSA. Deletions cut 5 bases from V and 5 bases from J, with 9 bases between. CDR3 nucleotide sequence: TGTGCCAGCAGCCTAAGCGGGTATGGCTACACCTTC. Its protein is CASSLSGYGYTF.

CDR3 sequence reads: CASSPIGGLGSPLHF. CDR3 coding DNA: TGTGCCAGCAGCCCAATAGGGGGCTTAGGGTCACCCCTCCACTTT. This chain joins TRBV7-9 and TRBJ1-6; TRBD1 matches at 7 bases. The J segment lost 10 bases and the V segment lost 5 bases, leaving 11 bases of the junction unmatched. Germline CDR1 is SEHNR and CDR2 is FQNEAQ (reference sequence). CDR3 length: 15 amino acids.

The chain combines TRBV27 with TRBJ2-7; D gene ambiguous. The CDR3 totals 14 residues. Germline V gives CDR1 MNHEY, CDR2 SMNVEV (reference sequence). Trimming took 3 bases from V and 3 from J, leaving 12 bases between them. Here the CDR3 DNA reads TGTGCCAGCAGTTTGTACATCCTAGGCTACGAGCAGTACTTC. It translates to CASSLYILGYEQYF.

The genes are TRBV10-3 and TRBJ2-7, with TRBD1 matching 7 bases. CDR3 length: 13 residues. The V gene end was trimmed by 6 bases and the J gene end by 3 bases; junction bases not matched to a gene: 5. Germline V gene lookup returns CDR1 ENHRY and CDR2 SYGVKD. The CDR3: CAIRMTGNYEQYF. Written as DNA, the CDR3 is TGTGCCATCAGAATGACAGGGAACTACGAGCAGTACTTC.

V is TRBV28 and J is TRBJ1-4, with TRBD1 identical over 7 bases. With V trimmed by 2 bases and J by 7 bases, 7 bases remained unmatched. Germline lookup yields CDR1 MDHEN and CDR2 SYDVKM. This CDR3 spans 15 amino acids. DNA for the CDR3: TGTGCCAGCAGTTTAGGGTCGGGACAGCTTGAAAAACTGTTTTTT. As protein: CASSLGSGQLEKLFF.

V and J are TRBV4-3 and TRBJ2-1; 9 positions agree with TRBD2. The J segment lost 6 bases and the V segment lost 0 bases, leaving 12 bases of the junction unmatched. This CDR3 has 18 amino acids. The germline V gene encodes CDR1 LGHNA and CDR2 YSLEER. The CDR3, as DNA: TGCGCCAGCAGCCAAGATCTGTTGGTTAGCGGGAGTCGCAATGAGCAGTTCTTC. It encodes CASSQDLLVSGSRNEQFF.

J is TRBJ2-1 and V is TRBV9, with 10 bases fitting TRBD2. Trimming removed 0 bases from V and 8 bases from J; junction bases left unmatched: 2. This CDR3 spans 14 amino acids. CDR1 and CDR2 from the germline V gene are SGDLS and YYNGEE. For the CDR3, the DNA is TGTGCCAGCAGCGTAGCTAGCGGGGGCGATGAGCAGTTCTTC. This gives the protein CASSVASGGDEQFF.